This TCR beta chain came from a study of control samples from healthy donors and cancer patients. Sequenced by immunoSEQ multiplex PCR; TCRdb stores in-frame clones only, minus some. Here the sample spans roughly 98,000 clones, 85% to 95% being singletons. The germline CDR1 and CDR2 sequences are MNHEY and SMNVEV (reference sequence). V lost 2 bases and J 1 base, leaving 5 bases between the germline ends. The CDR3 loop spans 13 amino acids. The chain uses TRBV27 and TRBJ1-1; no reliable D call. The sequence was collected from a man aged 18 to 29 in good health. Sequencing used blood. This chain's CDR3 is CASSLGANTEAFF. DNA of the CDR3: TGTGCCAGCAGTTTAGGAGCGAACACTGAAGCTTTCTTT.